This T cell receptor beta chain stems from a study of cytomegalovirus exposure and HLA in healthy donors. On the study more broadly: Earlier sequencing of some 170 million T cells yielded about 120 million unique TCR beta sequences. Findings and limits, study-wide: When a later analysis was performed, an Asian-associated ancestry cluster reportedly had fewer N-insertions than the approximately 700-donor mean.

PCR employed 60 Vbeta and 13 Jbeta primers. Profiled with immunoSEQ multiplex PCR; TCRdb holds only in-frame clones, not every one. The table lists around 130,000 clones, 75% to 90% of them singletons. With respect to this clone: Its specificity is unknown.

Germline CDR1 WSHSY, CDR2 SAAADI. Trimming took 5 bases from V and 7 from J, leaving 12 bases between them. The CDR3 contains 13 residues. This receptor was taken from a male donor in good health and CMV-seronegative. J is TRBJ1-5 and V is TRBV10-2, with TRBD1 as a possible D gene (6 bases). The sequenced sample was PBMCs. In DNA form, the CDR3 reads TGCGCCAGCAGTCCTTTAAGGGGGCAGCCCCAGCATTTT. Protein: CASSPLRGQPQHF.